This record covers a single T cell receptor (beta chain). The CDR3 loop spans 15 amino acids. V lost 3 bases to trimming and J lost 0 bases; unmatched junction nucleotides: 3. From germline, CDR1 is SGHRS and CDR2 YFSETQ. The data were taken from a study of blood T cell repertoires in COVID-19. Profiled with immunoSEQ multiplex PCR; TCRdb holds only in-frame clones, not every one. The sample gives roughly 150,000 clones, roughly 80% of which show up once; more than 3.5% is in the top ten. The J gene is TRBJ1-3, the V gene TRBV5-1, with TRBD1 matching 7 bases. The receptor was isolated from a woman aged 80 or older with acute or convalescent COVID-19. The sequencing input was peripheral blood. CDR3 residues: CASSWDSRSGNTIYF. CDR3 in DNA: TGCGCCAGCAGCTGGGACAGCCGCTCTGGAAACACCATATATTTT.